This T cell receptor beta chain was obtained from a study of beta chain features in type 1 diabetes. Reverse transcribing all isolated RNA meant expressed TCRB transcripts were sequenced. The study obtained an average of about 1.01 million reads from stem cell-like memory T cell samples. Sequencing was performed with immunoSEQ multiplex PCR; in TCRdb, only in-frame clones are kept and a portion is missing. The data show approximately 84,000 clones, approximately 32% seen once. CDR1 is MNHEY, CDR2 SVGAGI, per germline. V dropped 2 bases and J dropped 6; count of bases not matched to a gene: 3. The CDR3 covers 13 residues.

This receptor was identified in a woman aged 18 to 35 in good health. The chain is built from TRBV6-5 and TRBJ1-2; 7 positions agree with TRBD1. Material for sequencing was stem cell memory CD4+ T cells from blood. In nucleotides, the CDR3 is TGTGCCAGCAGTTACAGGGGGCCGGATGGCTACACCTTC. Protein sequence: CASSYRGPDGYTF.